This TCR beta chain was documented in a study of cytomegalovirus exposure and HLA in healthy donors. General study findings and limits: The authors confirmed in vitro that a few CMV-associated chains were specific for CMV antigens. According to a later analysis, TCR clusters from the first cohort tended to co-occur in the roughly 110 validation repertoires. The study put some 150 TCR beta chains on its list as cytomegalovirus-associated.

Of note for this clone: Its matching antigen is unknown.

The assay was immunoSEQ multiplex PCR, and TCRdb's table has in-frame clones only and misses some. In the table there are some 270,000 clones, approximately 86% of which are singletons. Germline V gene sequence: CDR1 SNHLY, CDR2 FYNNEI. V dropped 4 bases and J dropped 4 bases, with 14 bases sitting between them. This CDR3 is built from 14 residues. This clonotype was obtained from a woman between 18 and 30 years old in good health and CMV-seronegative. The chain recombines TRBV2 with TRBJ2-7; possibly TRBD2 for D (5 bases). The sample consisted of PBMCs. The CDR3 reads CASSVNSVSYEQYF. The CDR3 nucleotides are TGTGCCAGCAGTGTTAATAGCGTAAGTTACGAGCAGTACTTC.